Listed below are T cell receptor beta chains from one sample, sequenced in a study of identical twins. TCRdb re-derived calls from the 5' RACE reads in MiXCR, one entry per CDR3 protein. The repertoire includes roughly 720,000 distinct CDR3 sequences, about 20% of them detected once, and around 13% sits in the top ten. These data are also associated with another study on T cells expressing NK-cell markers.

The sequenced sample consisted of PBMCs. These TCRs come from a woman aged 18 to 35 in good health. Each CDR3 is given with its conserved first and last residue. The D gene is left open where the match is weak. Expanded clones are given a class, and other clones once, few, many or no size at all.

j_gene: TRBJ2-7; v_gene: TRBV5-1; d_gene: .; abundance: .; CDR3aa: CASSLERDTSEQYF; CDR3nt: TGCGCCAGCAGCTTGGAGCGGGACACCTCCGAGCAGTACTTC
j_gene: TRBJ2-6; v_gene: TRBV5-1; d_gene: .; abundance: .; CDR3aa: CASTEQGLSGANVLTF; CDR3nt: TGCGCCAGCACGGAACAGGGACTATCTGGGGCCAACGTCCTGACTTTC
j_gene: TRBJ2-1; v_gene: TRBV5-1; d_gene: .; abundance: many; CDR3aa: CASSSQSSYNEQFF; CDR3nt: TGCGCCAGCAGCTCCCAGAGCTCCTACAATGAGCAGTTCTTC
j_gene: TRBJ2-7; v_gene: TRBV7-9; d_gene: .; abundance: .; CDR3aa: CASSPGQGYQEQYF; CDR3nt: TGTGCCAGCAGCCCAGGTCAGGGCTACCAGGAGCAGTACTTC
j_gene: TRBJ2-7; v_gene: TRBV2; d_gene: TRBD2; abundance: .; CDR3aa: CASNSLAGASNEQYF; CDR3nt: TGTGCCAGCAATAGCCTAGCGGGAGCCAGCAACGAGCAGTACTTC
j_gene: TRBJ2-5; v_gene: TRBV7-3; d_gene: TRBD1; abundance: .; CDR3aa: CASSRGQGKGETQYF; CDR3nt: TGTGCCAGCAGCAGAGGACAGGGCAAGGGAGAGACCCAGTACTTC
j_gene: TRBJ1-2; v_gene: TRBV7-2; d_gene: .; abundance: .; CDR3aa: CASSLHRDGHTF; CDR3nt: TGTGCCAGCAGCCTGCACCGCGACGGTCACACCTTC
j_gene: TRBJ2-5; v_gene: TRBV2; d_gene: .; abundance: few; CDR3aa: CASSEYGEETQYF; CDR3nt: TGTGCCAGCAGTGAATATGGGGAAGAGACCCAGTACTTC
j_gene: TRBJ1-4; v_gene: TRBV25-1; d_gene: .; abundance: .; CDR3aa: CASSDHGQQYREKLFF; CDR3nt: TGTGCCAGCAGTGATCACGGACAACAGTATCGAGAAAAACTGTTTTTT
j_gene: TRBJ2-7; v_gene: TRBV24-1; d_gene: TRBD2; abundance: .; CDR3aa: CATSDLATSGNYEQYF; CDR3nt: TGTGCCACCAGTGATTTGGCGACTAGCGGAAACTACGAGCAGTACTTC
j_gene: TRBJ2-1; v_gene: TRBV5-1; d_gene: .; abundance: many; CDR3aa: CASVGSSYNEQFF; CDR3nt: TGCGCCAGCGTAGGGAGCTCCTACAATGAGCAGTTCTTC
j_gene: TRBJ2-7; v_gene: TRBV12-3/TRBV12-4; d_gene: .; abundance: few; CDR3aa: CASSLGGRVYEQYF; CDR3nt: TGTGCCAGCAGTTTAGGTGGCAGGGTGTACGAGCAGTACTTC
j_gene: TRBJ2-5; v_gene: TRBV6-5; d_gene: .; abundance: .; CDR3aa: CASSAPQGTQYF; CDR3nt: TGTGCCAGCAGCGCCCCTCAAGGGACCCAGTACTTC
j_gene: TRBJ2-3; v_gene: TRBV20-1; d_gene: .; abundance: few; CDR3aa: CSATTRFSTDTQYF; CDR3nt: TGCAGTGCCACGACTAGGTTTAGCACAGATACGCAGTATTTT
j_gene: TRBJ2-1; v_gene: TRBV6-2/TRBV6-3; d_gene: .; abundance: few; CDR3aa: CASNLRTSHNEQFF; CDR3nt: TGTGCCAGCAACTTACGGACTTCCCACAATGAGCAGTTCTTC
j_gene: TRBJ1-2; v_gene: TRBV5-1; d_gene: .; abundance: many; CDR3aa: CASSQDSLDGYTF; CDR3nt: TGCGCCAGCAGTCAGGACTCCCTGGATGGCTACACCTTC
j_gene: TRBJ2-1; v_gene: TRBV2; d_gene: TRBD2; abundance: few; CDR3aa: CASSPRDYSPGSYNEQFF; CDR3nt: TGTGCCAGCTCCCCTCGGGACTACTCCCCAGGGTCCTACAATGAGCAGTTCTTC
j_gene: TRBJ1-3; v_gene: TRBV7-2; d_gene: TRBD1; abundance: few; CDR3aa: CASSHTQGADTIYF; CDR3nt: TGTGCCAGCAGTCATACTCAGGGGGCAGACACCATATATTTT
j_gene: TRBJ2-3; v_gene: TRBV7-9; d_gene: .; abundance: .; CDR3aa: CASSPGGLIADTQYF; CDR3nt: TGTGCCAGCAGCCCCGGGGGGCTCATCGCAGATACGCAGTATTTT
j_gene: TRBJ2-1; v_gene: TRBV19; d_gene: TRBD2; abundance: few; CDR3aa: CASRTLAGDRNEQFF; CDR3nt: TGTGCCAGTAGGACCCTAGCGGGAGATCGCAATGAGCAGTTCTTC
j_gene: TRBJ2-1; v_gene: TRBV18; d_gene: .; abundance: few; CDR3aa: CASSPNRVPYNEQFF; CDR3nt: TGTGCCAGCTCACCAAACAGGGTCCCCTACAATGAGCAGTTCTTC
j_gene: TRBJ1-5; v_gene: TRBV27; d_gene: .; abundance: few; CDR3aa: CASSLGGGRSQPQHF; CDR3nt: TGTGCCAGCAGTTTAGGGGGAGGGCGCAGCCAGCCCCAGCATTTT
j_gene: TRBJ2-3; v_gene: TRBV7-9; d_gene: .; abundance: .; CDR3aa: CASSLGSGKVDTQYF; CDR3nt: TGTGCCAGCAGCTTAGGCTCCGGAAAGGTAGATACGCAGTATTTT
j_gene: TRBJ1-4; v_gene: TRBV5-6; d_gene: .; abundance: many; CDR3aa: CASSLVSGGHEKLFF; CDR3nt: TGTGCCAGCAGCTTGGTATCAGGAGGTCATGAAAAACTGTTTTTT
j_gene: TRBJ1-2; v_gene: TRBV29-1; d_gene: TRBD1; abundance: .; CDR3aa: CSVLTGTGNGYTF; CDR3nt: TGCAGCGTTCTCACCGGGACAGGGAATGGCTACACCTTC
j_gene: TRBJ1-5; v_gene: TRBV2; d_gene: TRBD1; abundance: .; CDR3aa: CASSEGGTGTRQPQHF; CDR3nt: TGTGCCAGCAGTGAGGGTGGGACAGGGACGCGACAGCCCCAGCATTTT
j_gene: TRBJ2-5; v_gene: TRBV29-1; d_gene: .; abundance: few; CDR3aa: CSASSLGPETQYF; CDR3nt: TGCAGCGCCTCTTCTTTGGGGCCGGAGACCCAGTACTTC
j_gene: TRBJ2-1; v_gene: TRBV5-1; d_gene: TRBD2; abundance: many; CDR3aa: CATRSLAGANEQFF; CDR3nt: TGCGCCACCCGGTCACTAGCGGGGGCCAATGAGCAGTTCTTC
j_gene: TRBJ2-1; v_gene: TRBV2; d_gene: .; abundance: .; CDR3aa: CASRREESYNEQFF; CDR3nt: TGTGCCAGCCGACGTGAGGAGTCCTACAATGAGCAGTTCTTC
j_gene: TRBJ2-3; v_gene: TRBV4-3; d_gene: .; abundance: .; CDR3aa: CASSQARAGTDTQYF; CDR3nt: TGCGCCAGCAGCCAAGCCAGGGCGGGCACAGATACGCAGTATTTT
j_gene: TRBJ2-1; v_gene: TRBV5-6; d_gene: .; abundance: .; CDR3aa: CASSFRREVTNEQFF; CDR3nt: TGTGCCAGCAGCTTCAGGCGAGAGGTTACGAATGAGCAGTTCTTC